The 27 T cell receptor beta chains below come from one sample, sequenced in a study of breast tumors, draining lymph nodes, adjacent tissues. A single record per CDR3 protein comes from TCRdb applying MiXCR to the multiplex PCR reads. Of fewer than 80,000 distinct CDR3 sequences in the sample, over 40% were seen once. The specimen sequenced was breast tumor tissue. All receptors derive from a female donor with breast cancer. Some clones in this sample may be carry-over from other donors' samples.

The chain links TRBV15 to TRBJ1-4; tentatively, D is TRBD1 (6 bases). There are 16 residues in the CDR3. CDR1 LNHNV and CDR2 YYDKDF come from the germline V gene (reference sequence). V was cut by 3 bases and J by 2 bases, with 13 bases left in between. The CDR3 here is CATSSEAQGTNEKLFF. The CDR3 DNA reads as TGTGCCACCAGCAGTGAAGCTCAGGGGACTAATGAAAAACTGTTTTTT.

V and J are TRBV2 and TRBJ2-1; 7 bases are a match to TRBD2. Per the germline V gene, CDR1 is SNHLY and CDR2 is FYNNEI. The V and J ends lost 10 bases and 8 bases, in that order; junction bases with no gene match: 14. The CDR3 runs 14 residues. The CDR3 loop is CATAYSSGRDEQFF. The CDR3 DNA sequence: TGTGCCACGGCGTACTCTAGCGGTAGGGATGAGCAGTTCTTC.

At least ten counts were recorded for this clonotype. The chain recombines TRBV3-1 with TRBJ2-7, with D unresolved. This CDR3 has 12 amino acids. Germline values: CDR1 LGHDT, CDR2 YNNKEL (reference sequence). Trimming took off 2 bases at V and 3 bases at J, with 5 bases between the two ends. CDR3 DNA sequence: TGTGCCAGCAGCCAAACCTTCTACGAGCAGTACTTC. This encodes CASSQTFYEQYF.

Regarding this clonotype: The junction departs from the called germline gene at one end, perhaps through a read error. The chain recombines TRBV6-2 or TRBV6-3 with TRBJ1-5, with D perhaps TRBD1 (5 bases). The germline gives CDR1 MNHEY, CDR2 SVGEGT. The CDR3 extends over 19 amino acids. In DNA, the CDR3 is TGTGCCAGCAGTTACCGGGACGGGGCCGGTTCCCTTCGGAGTGGGCCCCAACATTTT. This translates into CASSYRDGAGSLRSGPQHF.

Regarding this clonotype: One end of the junction fails to match germline, which may point to a read error. The genes are TRBV20-1 and TRBJ2-5; TRBD2 aligns across 7 bases. The CDR3 has 11 amino acids. Germline loops: CDR1 DFQATT, CDR2 SNEGSKA (reference sequence). The CDR3 coding sequence is TGCAGTGTCAGCGGGGCAGAGACCCAGTCCTTC. Translation gives CSVSGAETQSF.

This clonotype was detected ten times or more. V is TRBV20-1 and J is TRBJ2-7; 14 positions match TRBD2. This CDR3 spans 17 amino acids. Germline trimming cut 1 base from V and 1 base from J; bases unmatched to any gene: 6. Germline values: CDR1 DFQATT, CDR2 SNEGSKA (reference sequence). CDR3 amino acids: CSARVPGLAGESYEQYF. The CDR3 DNA reads as TGCAGTGCTAGAGTCCCGGGACTAGCGGGAGAATCCTACGAGCAGTACTTC.

The rearrangement links TRBV15 to TRBJ2-7, with 8 bases fitting TRBD2. Unmatched junction bases numbered 4, after V lost 1 base and J lost 2 bases. The CDR3 loop spans 15 amino acids. Germline-derived CDR1 and CDR2 are LNHNV and YYDKDF (reference sequence). CDR3 bases: TGTGCCACCAGCAGAGTGCGGGAGGAAACCTACGAGCAGTACTTC. Amino acids: CATSRVREETYEQYF.

The chain has TRBV10-3 and TRBJ1-2, with 10 nucleotides matching TRBD1. The V segment lost 7 bases and the J segment 8 bases; nucleotides outside the gene matches: 10. Per germline, CDR1 ENHRY and CDR2 SYGVKD. This CDR3 is 14 amino acids long. CDR3: CAINYSGTGEGYTF. CDR3 nucleotides: TGTGCCATCAATTACTCCGGGACAGGGGAAGGCTACACCTTC.

This clonotype was recorded many times. This sequence joins TRBV3-2 and TRBJ1-5; no DNA check was done on the table's D call, TRBD1. TRBV3-2 is termed a pseudogene. This CDR3 contains 17 residues. The CDR3: CASSQDLGTVSNQPQHF. CDR3 in DNA: TGTGCCAGCAGCCAAGATCTGGGGACAGTTAGCAATCAGCCCCAGCATTTT.

The chain combines TRBV6-4 with TRBJ2-3; 15 bases agree with TRBD2. Germline V CDR1 and CDR2: MRHNA, SNTAGT. The CDR3 length is 17 residues. CDR3 nucleotides: TGTGACAGACCCCGGGACGGGACTAGCGGGGGGCGAGATACGCAGTATTTT. This gives the protein CDRPRDGTSGGRDTQYF.

This clonotype was detected once. CDR3 DNA sequence: TGTGCTAGAGATCAATGGGAGACCCAGTACTTC. Protein product: CARDQWETQYF. The chain joins TRBV2 to TRBJ2-5; no reliable D call. Germline V gene sequence: CDR1 SNHLY, CDR2 FYNNEI. The CDR3 totals 11 residues.

This clonotype was counted ten times or more. This chain links TRBV19 with TRBJ2-2; 12 positions agree with TRBD1. CDR3 length: 20 residues. Germline CDR1 reads LNHDA; CDR2 reads SQIVND (reference sequence). V gave up 7 bases and J gave up 0 bases; unmatched junction bases: 15. The CDR3: CASTSRDRGLRFANTGELFF. CDR3 DNA sequence: TGTGCCAGTACCTCTCGGGACAGGGGGCTGAGGTTCGCGAACACCGGGGAGCTGTTTTTT. Filled out from reference TRBV19 and TRBJ2-2, the complete variable domain reads DGGITQSPKYLFRKEGQNVTLSCEQNLNHDAMYWYRQDPGQGLRLIYYSQIVNDFQKGDIAEGYSVSREKKESFPLTVTSAQKNPTAFYLCASTSRDRGLRFANTGELFFGEGSRLTVL.

V usage is TRBV6-5 and J usage is TRBJ2-7; D gene uncertain. Trimming left V 2 bases short and J 3 bases short, with 17 bases between. The CDR3 sequence is 16 residues long. Germline-derived CDR1 and CDR2 are MNHEY and SVGAGI. CDR3 in DNA: TGTGCCAGCAGTTACGGTCGGATTGTGGGCAGCTACGAGCAGTACTTC. It encodes CASSYGRIVGSYEQYF.

This clonotype was seen at least ten times. The CDR3 sequence: CASSAGTGKSGSYEQYF. CDR3 coding DNA: TGTGCCAGCAGTGCCGGAACAGGGAAAAGTGGGTCCTACGAGCAGTACTTC. The chain joins TRBV12-3 or TRBV12-4 to TRBJ2-7; D possibly corresponds to TRBD1 (6 bases). The CDR3 is made up of 17 amino acids. V was trimmed by 5 bases and J by 1 base, leaving 21 bases between them.

This clonotype was seen at least ten times. The chain's CDR3 is CSAAFGKRGYNEQFF. The CDR3 nucleotides read TGCAGTGCTGCCTTCGGGAAGCGGGGCTACAATGAGCAGTTCTTC. The chain links TRBV20-1 to TRBJ2-1, with TRBD2 matching over 7 bases. CDR3 length: 15 residues. V shed 5 bases and J 3 bases; nucleotides not matched to a gene: 10. Looked up from germline, CDR1 is DFQATT and CDR2 is SNEGSKA (reference sequence).

As regards this clonotype: It is unclear where the CDR3 begins or ends on the DNA, so no DNA is shown, and the CDR3 is as TCRdb lists it. The chain employs TRBV11-2 and TRBJ2-5; the table's D call of TRBD1 was not tested on the DNA. From its first to its last residue, the CDR3 has 22 amino acids. The V gene's germline CDR1 is SGHAT and CDR2 FQNNGV. CDR3 sequence: CASSLQDSSIYLCSAKQETQYF.

The chain joins TRBV4-2 to TRBJ2-5; the match to TRBD1 covers 8 bases. The trim removed 3 bases at V and 5 bases at J, leaving 5 bases unmatched. The CDR3 is 14 residues long. CDR1 is LGHNA, CDR2 YNFKEQ, per germline. The CDR3 loop is CASSHTTGEETQYF. The CDR3 DNA reads as TGTGCCAGCAGCCATACGACAGGGGAGGAGACCCAGTACTTC.

This clonotype was picked up many times. The rearrangement joins TRBV19 to TRBJ1-5, with D perhaps matching TRBD1 (6 bases). CDR1 is LNHDA and CDR2 is SQIVND in the germline V gene (reference sequence). The ends were cut back, 6 bases at V and 3 bases at J, with 15 bases in the middle. This CDR3 comprises 15 residues. This CDR3 is CASRASGGPNQPQHF. CDR3 coding DNA: TGTGCCAGTAGAGCGTCTGGGGGCCCCAATCAGCCCCAGCATTTT.

This clonotype was seen a few times. V gene TRBV6-1 combines with J gene TRBJ1-2; D is uncertain. This CDR3 region has 16 residues. V was cut by 5 bases and J by 0 bases, with 16 bases left in between. Germline assignment: CDR1 MNHNS and CDR2 SASEGT. The CDR3 region is CASSQGSVLSNYGYTF. CDR3 coding DNA: TGTGCCAGCAGTCAAGGTTCAGTCCTCTCTAACTATGGCTACACCTTC.

J is TRBJ2-1 and V is TRBV5-8; 12 bases fit TRBD2. V lost 1 base to trimming and J lost 4 bases; unmatched junction nucleotides: 3. The CDR3 loop spans 16 amino acids. Per the germline V gene, CDR1 is SGHTS and CDR2 is YDEGEE. CDR3 bases: TGTGCCAGCAGCTTGACCGGACTAGCGGGGTACAATGAGCAGTTCTTC. Encoded protein: CASSLTGLAGYNEQFF.

The chain couples TRBV27 to TRBJ1-5, with D tentatively TRBD1 (6 bases). This CDR3 has 13 amino acids. V was clipped by 6 bases and J by 7 bases, with 13 bases between them. Germline V gene sequence: CDR1 MNHEY, CDR2 SMNVEV (reference sequence). CDR3 in amino acids: CASSSDRRQPQHF. DNA of the CDR3: TGTGCCAGCAGCTCGGACAGACGGCAGCCCCAGCATTTT.

This clonotype was detected only a few times. At one end, the junction sequence differs from germline, possibly due to a read error. This CDR3 reads CANSPRQSRDAGNTIYF. CDR3 DNA sequence: TGTGCCAACTCACCACGTCAGAGTAGGGACGCTGGAAACACCATATATTTT. This chain joins TRBV18 and TRBJ1-3, with D tentatively TRBD1 (5 bases). CDR3 length: 17 residues. Germline CDR1 and CDR2: KGHSH and LQKENI.

This clonotype has ten or more counts. J is TRBJ2-3 and V is TRBV10-2, with D possibly TRBD2 on 6 matching bases. Trimming removed 8 bases at V and 4 bases at J, with 13 bases between. CDR3 length equals 13 residues. Germline V gene data show CDR1 as WSHSY and CDR2 as SAAADI. CDR3 sequence (DNA): TGCGCCAGCGAGGGCGGGGAGTCAGATACGCAGTATTTT. It is translated as CASEGGESDTQYF.

This clonotype was counted at least ten times. The chain combines TRBV20-1 with TRBJ1-5; D possibly corresponds to TRBD1 (5 bases). The germline V and J ends were trimmed by 4 bases and 2 bases, with 15 bases remaining between them. Germline loops: CDR1 DFQATT, CDR2 SNEGSKA (reference sequence). CDR3 size: 15 residues. CDR3 nucleotide sequence: TGCAGTGCTAAGCTCGGGGGATCAGGCAATCAGCCCCAGCATTTT. Translating gives CSAKLGGSGNQPQHF.

The chain recombines TRBV20-1 with TRBJ1-2; 7 bases fit TRBD1. J was trimmed by 4 bases and V by 6 bases; bases with no gene match: 5. Germline V gene lookup returns CDR1 DFQATT and CDR2 SNEGSKA (reference sequence). This CDR3 contains 12 residues. CDR3 region: CSASGTAYGYTF. CDR3 in DNA: TGCAGTGCAAGTGGGACAGCCTATGGCTACACCTTC.

The chain employs TRBV30 and TRBJ1-5; the D gene is possibly TRBD1 (6 bases). V lost 3 bases and J 6 bases, leaving 21 bases between the germline ends. The CDR3 is 16 amino acids. Germline CDR1 and CDR2: GTSNPN and SVGIG (reference sequence). CDR3 DNA sequence: TGTGCCTGGAGGGAGACAGGCCGTGGTTTTGGTCAGCCCCAGCATTTT. Amino acids: CAWRETGRGFGQPQHF.

Notes on this clonotype: The final CDR3 position lacks the conserved phenylalanine or tryptophan, pointing to a likely read error. The genes are TRBV7-2 and TRBJ1-6; D is uncertain. The CDR3 spans 14 residues. V was trimmed by 5 bases and J by 9 bases, leaving 14 bases between them. Germline V gene data show CDR1 as SGHTA and CDR2 as FQGNSA. CDR3 in amino acids: CASSVNLPSSPLHL. DNA of the CDR3: TGTGCCAGCAGCGTGAACCTACCAAGTTCACCCCTCCACCTT.